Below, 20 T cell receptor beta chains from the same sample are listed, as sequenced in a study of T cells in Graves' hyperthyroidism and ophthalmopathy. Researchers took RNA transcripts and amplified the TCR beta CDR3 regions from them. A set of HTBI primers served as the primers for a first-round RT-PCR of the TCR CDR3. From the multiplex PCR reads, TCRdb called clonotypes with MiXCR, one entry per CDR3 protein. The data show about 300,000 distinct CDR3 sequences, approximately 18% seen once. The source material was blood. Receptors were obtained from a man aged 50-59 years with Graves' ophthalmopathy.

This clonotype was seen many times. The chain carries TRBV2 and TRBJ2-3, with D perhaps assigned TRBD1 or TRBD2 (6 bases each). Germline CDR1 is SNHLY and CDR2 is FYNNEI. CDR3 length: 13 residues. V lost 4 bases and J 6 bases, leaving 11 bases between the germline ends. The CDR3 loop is CASSGGAEDTQYF. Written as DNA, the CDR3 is TGTGCCAGCAGTGGGGGGGCAGAGGATACGCAGTATTTT.

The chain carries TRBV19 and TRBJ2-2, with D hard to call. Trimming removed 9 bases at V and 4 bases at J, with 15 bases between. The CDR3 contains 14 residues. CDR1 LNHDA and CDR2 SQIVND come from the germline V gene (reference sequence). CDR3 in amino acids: CARRLSCRTGELFF. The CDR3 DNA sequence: TGTGCCAGAAGATTGAGTTGTCGCACCGGGGAGCTGTTTTTT.

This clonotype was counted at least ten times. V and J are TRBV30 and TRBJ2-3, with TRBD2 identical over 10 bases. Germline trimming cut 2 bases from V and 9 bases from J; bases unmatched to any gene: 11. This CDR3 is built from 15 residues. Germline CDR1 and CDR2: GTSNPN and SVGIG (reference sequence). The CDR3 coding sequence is TGTGCCTGGAGTCTAACTAGCGGGACCCCGCAAACGCAGTATTTT. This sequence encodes CAWSLTSGTPQTQYF.

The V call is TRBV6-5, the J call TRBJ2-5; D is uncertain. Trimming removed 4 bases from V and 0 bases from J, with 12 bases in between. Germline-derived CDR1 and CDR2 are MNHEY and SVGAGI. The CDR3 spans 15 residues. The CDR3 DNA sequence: TGTGCCAGCAGTTTCTCGAGACTCCACCAAGAGACCCAGTACTTC. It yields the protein CASSFSRLHQETQYF.

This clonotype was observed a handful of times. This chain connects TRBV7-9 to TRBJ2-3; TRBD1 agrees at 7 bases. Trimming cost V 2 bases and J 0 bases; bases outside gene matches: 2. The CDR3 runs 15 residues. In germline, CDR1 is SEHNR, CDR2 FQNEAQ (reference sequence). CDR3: CASSLRDRSTDTQYF. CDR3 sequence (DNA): TGTGCCAGCAGCTTACGGGACAGAAGCACAGATACGCAGTATTTT.

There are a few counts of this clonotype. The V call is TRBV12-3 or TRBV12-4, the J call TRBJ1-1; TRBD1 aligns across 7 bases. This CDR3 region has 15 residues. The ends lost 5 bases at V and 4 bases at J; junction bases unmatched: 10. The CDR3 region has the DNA TGTGCCAGCAGTAAAGGGACAGCGGGGCCCACTGAAGCTTTCTTT. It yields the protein CASSKGTAGPTEAFF.

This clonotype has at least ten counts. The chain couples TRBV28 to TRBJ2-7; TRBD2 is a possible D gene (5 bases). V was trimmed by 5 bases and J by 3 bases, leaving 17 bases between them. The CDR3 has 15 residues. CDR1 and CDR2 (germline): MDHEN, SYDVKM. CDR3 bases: TGTGCCAGCAGTCCCCAGTCCGGGAATTTCTACGAGCAGTACTTC. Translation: CASSPQSGNFYEQYF.

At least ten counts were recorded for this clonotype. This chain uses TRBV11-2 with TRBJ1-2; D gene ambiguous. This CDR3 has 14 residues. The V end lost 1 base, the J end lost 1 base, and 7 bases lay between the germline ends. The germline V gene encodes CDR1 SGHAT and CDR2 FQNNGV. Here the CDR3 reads CASSLVTRNYGYTF. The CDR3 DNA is TGTGCCAGCAGCTTAGTGACACGTAACTATGGCTACACCTTC. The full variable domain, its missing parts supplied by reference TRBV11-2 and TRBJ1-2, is EAGVAQSPRYKIIEKRQSVAFWCNPISGHATLYWYQQILGQGPKLLIQFQNNGVVDDSQLPKDRFSAERLKGVDSTLKIQPAKLEDSAVYLCASSLVTRNYGYTFGSGTRLTVV.

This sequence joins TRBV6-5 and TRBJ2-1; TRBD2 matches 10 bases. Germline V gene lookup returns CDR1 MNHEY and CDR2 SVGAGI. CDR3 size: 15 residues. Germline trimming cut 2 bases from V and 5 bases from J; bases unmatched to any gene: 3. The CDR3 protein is CASSYLAGENNEQFF. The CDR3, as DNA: TGTGCCAGCAGTTACCTAGCGGGAGAGAACAATGAGCAGTTCTTC.

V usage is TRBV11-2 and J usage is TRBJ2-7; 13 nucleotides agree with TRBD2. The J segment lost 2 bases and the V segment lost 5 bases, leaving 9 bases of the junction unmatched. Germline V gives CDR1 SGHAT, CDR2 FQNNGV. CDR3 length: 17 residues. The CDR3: CASSLRTSGSPTYEQYF. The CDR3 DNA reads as TGTGCCAGCAGCCTCCGGACTAGCGGGAGCCCTACCTACGAGCAGTACTTC.

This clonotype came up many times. The CDR3 bases are TGTGCCAGCAGCACACAGGGGGCTGCTGTCAGTGAGCAGTTCTTC. Its translation is CASSTQGAAVSEQFF. This rearrangement joins TRBV7-3 to TRBJ2-1, with 9 bases fitting TRBD1. Trimming took 5 bases from V and 9 from J; bases not matched to a gene: 11. The CDR3 covers 15 residues. Germline CDR1 is SGHTA and CDR2 is FQGTGA.

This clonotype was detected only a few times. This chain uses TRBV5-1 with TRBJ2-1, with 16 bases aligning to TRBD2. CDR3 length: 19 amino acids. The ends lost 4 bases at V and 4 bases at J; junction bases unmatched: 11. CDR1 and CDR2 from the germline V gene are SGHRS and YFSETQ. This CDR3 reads CASSPGLAGGILSYNEQFF. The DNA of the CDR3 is TGCGCCAGCAGCCCGGGACTAGCGGGAGGGATCCTCTCTTACAATGAGCAGTTCTTC.

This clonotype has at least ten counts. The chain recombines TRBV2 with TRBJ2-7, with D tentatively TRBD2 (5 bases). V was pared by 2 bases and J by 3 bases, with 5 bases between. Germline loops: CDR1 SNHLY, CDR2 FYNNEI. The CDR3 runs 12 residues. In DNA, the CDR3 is TGTGCCAGCAGTGAAAGCGGCTACGAGCAGTACTTC. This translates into CASSESGYEQYF. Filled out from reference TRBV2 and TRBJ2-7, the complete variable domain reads EPEVTQTPSHQVTQMGQEVILRCVPISNHLYFYWYRQILGQKVEFLVSFYNNEISEKSEIFDDQFSVERPDGSNFTLKIRSTKLEDSAMYFCASSESGYEQYFGPGTRLTVT.

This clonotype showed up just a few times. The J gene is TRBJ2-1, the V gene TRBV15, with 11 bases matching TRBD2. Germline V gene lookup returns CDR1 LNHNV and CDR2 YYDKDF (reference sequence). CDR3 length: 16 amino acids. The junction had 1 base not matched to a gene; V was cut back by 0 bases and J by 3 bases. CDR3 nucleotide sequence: TGTGCCACCAGCAGAGATGGGACTAGCGGCTACAATGAGCAGTTCTTC. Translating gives CATSRDGTSGYNEQFF.

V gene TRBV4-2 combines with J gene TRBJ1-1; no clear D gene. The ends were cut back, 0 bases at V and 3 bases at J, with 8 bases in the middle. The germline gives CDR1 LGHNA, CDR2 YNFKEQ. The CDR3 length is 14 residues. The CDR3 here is CASSQDDGYTEAFF. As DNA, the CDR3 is TGTGCCAGCAGCCAAGATGACGGGTACACTGAAGCTTTCTTT.

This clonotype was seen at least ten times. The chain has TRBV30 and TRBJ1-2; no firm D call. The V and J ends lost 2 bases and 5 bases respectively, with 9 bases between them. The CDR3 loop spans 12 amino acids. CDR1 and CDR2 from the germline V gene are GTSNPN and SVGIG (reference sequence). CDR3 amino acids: CAWSPGGYGYTF. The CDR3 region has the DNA TGTGCCTGGAGTCCGGGTGGATATGGCTACACCTTC.

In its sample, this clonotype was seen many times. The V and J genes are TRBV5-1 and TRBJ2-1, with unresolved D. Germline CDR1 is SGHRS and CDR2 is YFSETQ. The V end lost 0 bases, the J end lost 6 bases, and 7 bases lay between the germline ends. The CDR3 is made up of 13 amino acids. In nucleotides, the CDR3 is TGCGCCAGCAGCTTGGCGGGTTTCAATGAGCAGTTCTTC. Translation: CASSLAGFNEQFF.

For the CDR3, the DNA is TGCAGCGTTGAAGAGGGAACAGGGGTGGGTGAAAAACTGTTTTTT. Its protein is CSVEEGTGVGEKLFF. The chain links TRBV29-1 to TRBJ1-4; 7 positions match TRBD1. The length of the CDR3 is 15 residues. Per germline, CDR1 SQVTM and CDR2 ANQGSEA. J lost 7 bases, V lost 0 bases, and 8 bases had no gene match.

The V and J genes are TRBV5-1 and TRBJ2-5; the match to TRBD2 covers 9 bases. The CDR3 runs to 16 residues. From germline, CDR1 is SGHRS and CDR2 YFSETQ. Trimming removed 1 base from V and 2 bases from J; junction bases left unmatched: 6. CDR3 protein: CASSLSLAGRQETQYF. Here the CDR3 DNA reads TGCGCCAGCAGCTTGTCGCTAGCGGGAAGGCAAGAGACCCAGTACTTC.

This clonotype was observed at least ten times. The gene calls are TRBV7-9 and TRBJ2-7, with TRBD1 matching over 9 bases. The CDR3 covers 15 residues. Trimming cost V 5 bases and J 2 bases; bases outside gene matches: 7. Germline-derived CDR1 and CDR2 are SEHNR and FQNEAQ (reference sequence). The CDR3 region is CASSTGQGRTYEQYF. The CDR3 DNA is TGTGCCAGCAGCACCGGACAGGGGAGAACCTACGAGCAGTACTTC.